These 10 T cell receptor beta chains share one sample of origin, sequenced in a study of blood T cell repertoires in COVID-19. Generated by immunoSEQ multiplex PCR, the TCRdb table keeps only in-frame clones and is missing some. This sample has 150,000 to 200,000 clones, with roughly three quarters found just once. The sequencing input was peripheral blood. These receptors all come from a man between 60 and 70 years old with active or convalescent COVID-19.

This clone was seen once. As DNA, the CDR3 is TGTGCCAGCAGTTTAAAGGGGGCCTATGGCTACACCTTC. Amino acids: CASSLKGAYGYTF. J is TRBJ1-2 and V is TRBV27; 7 bases align to TRBD1. Germline CDR1 MNHEY, CDR2 SMNVEV (reference sequence). V gave up 2 bases and J gave up 4 bases; unmatched junction bases: 1. The CDR3 consists of 13 residues.

The chain joins TRBV11-2 to TRBJ1-1; possible D gene TRBD1, 6 bases. Trimming removed 4 bases from V and 4 bases from J, with 10 bases in between. Germline-derived CDR1 and CDR2 are SGHAT and FQNNGV. This CDR3 comprises 13 residues. CDR3 DNA: TGTGCCAGCAGCTCACAGGGTCCCACTGAAGCTTTCTTT. It translates to CASSSQGPTEAFF.

This clone was seen more than once but under ten times. This chain links TRBV18 with TRBJ2-4, with TRBD1 matching 8 bases. Trimming at V came to 6 bases and at J to 0 bases, leaving 7 bases not matched to a gene. The CDR3 has 16 residues. The germline V gene has CDR1 KGHSH and CDR2 LQKENI. The CDR3 loop reads CASSRGTGLAKNIQYF. The CDR3 nucleotides read TGTGCCAGCTCCCGCGGGACAGGCTTAGCCAAAAACATTCAGTACTTC.

The chain carries TRBV13 and TRBJ1-1; no reliable D call. The CDR3 is 14 residues long. CDR1 is PRHDT and CDR2 is FYEKMQ in the germline V gene (reference sequence). V was cut by 2 bases and J by 1 base, with 8 bases left in between. Here the CDR3 DNA reads TGTGCCAGCAGCTTATTTAAAAAGAACACTGAAGCTTTCTTT. Protein product: CASSLFKKNTEAFF.

V and J are TRBV6-5 and TRBJ1-4; D not certain. V lost 2 bases to trimming and J lost 0 bases, with 10 bases between them. The length of the CDR3 is 16 residues. Germline lookup yields CDR1 MNHEY and CDR2 SVGAGI. The CDR3 sequence: CASSYEAAATNEKLFF. The CDR3 nucleotides read TGTGCCAGCAGTTACGAGGCGGCCGCAACTAATGAAAAACTGTTTTTT.

The rearrangement joins TRBV5-1 to TRBJ2-1; tentative D call: TRBD2 (6 bases). CDR1 SGHRS and CDR2 YFSETQ come from the germline V gene. CDR3 size: 12 residues. V dropped 3 bases and J dropped 6 bases, with 7 bases sitting between them. The CDR3 DNA is TGCGCCAGCAGCTGGGGACTCAATGAGCAGTTCTTC. It is translated as CASSWGLNEQFF.

CDR3 nucleotide sequence: TGTGCCAGCAGCCTCGGGACTACTAGCACAGATACGCAGTATTTT. It specifies CASSLGTTSTDTQYF. This chain links TRBV5-5 with TRBJ2-3, with 7 bases that match TRBD2. Per germline, CDR1 SGHKS and CDR2 YYEKEE (reference sequence). The CDR3 is made up of 15 amino acids. The V segment lost 4 bases and the J segment 0 bases; nucleotides outside the gene matches: 5.

About this clone itself: Germline is not matched at one junction end, which may reflect a read error. The chain employs TRBV4-3 and TRBJ2-2; 8 positions agree with TRBD2. There are 18 residues in the CDR3. The germline V gene has CDR1 LGHNA and CDR2 YSLEER. The CDR3 region is CPSSPNGGGRTYTGELFF. The CDR3 DNA reads as TGCCCCAGCAGCCCAAACGGGGGGGGGCGGACCTACACCGGGGAGCTGTTTTTT.

A single count supports this clone. The V call is TRBV27, the J call TRBJ2-3; weak D call: TRBD2 (9 bases). This CDR3 is built from 16 residues. V dropped 3 bases and J dropped 4 bases, with 17 bases sitting between them. Germline CDR1 MNHEY, CDR2 SMNVEV (reference sequence). This chain's CDR3 is CASSFSSGTGADTQYF. In nucleotides, the CDR3 is TGTGCCAGCAGTTTTTCTAGCGGGACAGGCGCAGATACGCAGTATTTT.

The V and J genes are TRBV11-3 and TRBJ2-1, with 9 bases fitting TRBD1. This CDR3 comprises 14 residues. The germline CDR1 and CDR2 sequences are SGHNT and YENEEA. J lost 8 bases, V lost 7 bases, and 9 bases had no gene match. CDR3: CASTNRGQSDEQFF. In DNA form, the CDR3 reads TGTGCCAGCACCAACAGGGGGCAGTCCGATGAGCAGTTCTTC.